The TCR beta chain under discussion was sequenced for a study of blood T cell repertoires in COVID-19. This table comes from immunoSEQ multiplex PCR, and its TCRdb copy is limited to in-frame clones, with some not included. The data show 95,000 to 150,000 clones, with over 75% seen just once and under 7% held by the top ten. J gave up 7 bases and V 5 bases, and 13 bases lay outside the gene matches. CDR3 length: 17 amino acids. In germline, CDR1 is SGHNT, CDR2 YENEEA. The source of this sequence is a man aged 80 or over with active or convalescent COVID-19. The chain recombines TRBV11-3 with TRBJ2-1; 11 positions agree with TRBD2. Sequencing was performed on peripheral blood. The CDR3, as DNA: TGTGCCAGCAGCCCCGCCCGGGGTAGCGGGAGGGGTAATGAGCAGTTCTTC. As protein: CASSPARGSGRGNEQFF.